The clone carrying this T cell receptor beta chain was recorded many times. The sample comes from a study of T-cell memory formation after mild COVID-19. CDR3 length equals 15 residues. With V trimmed by 0 bases and J by 2 bases, 3 bases remained unmatched. CDR1 is DFQATT, CDR2 SNEGSKA, per germline (reference sequence). Using its own MiXCR run on the 5' RACE reads, TCRdb lists one record per CDR3 protein. Seen here are roughly 300,000 distinct CDR3 sequences, under 8.5% observed once, and the top ten hold under 25%. The sequenced material came from PBMCs or a T cell subset sorted from them (not recorded which). This TCR was recovered from a man aged 18 to 29 who had mild COVID-19 (a few samples of this study predate the infection). Cell type and time point are not known. The gene calls are TRBV20-1 and TRBJ2-1; TRBD2 aligns across 8 bases. The CDR3 sequence: CSARDGAGAYNEQFF. CDR3 nucleotides: TGCAGTGCTAGAGATGGAGCGGGGGCCTACAATGAGCAGTTCTTC.